A selection of T cell receptor beta chains follows, all from one sample in a study of T-cell memory formation after mild COVID-19. TCRdb itself ran the 5' RACE reads through MiXCR, one entry per CDR3 protein. Of approximately 390,000 distinct CDR3 sequences in the sample, approximately 15% were seen once. Sequenced input: PBMCs or a T cell subset sorted from them (not recorded which). The source of these receptors is a man aged 18 to 29 who had mild COVID-19 (a few samples of this study predate the infection). Cell type and time point are not known. Both conserved end residues are part of each CDR3. A D gene is named only where the DNA matches it firmly. Where a row states a size, it is once, few, many or the class of an expanded clone; other rows omit it.

v_call,clone_size,d_call,j_call,cdr3_nt,cdr3_aa
TRBV7-2,NA,NA,TRBJ1-1,TGTGCCAGCAGAAGGGCCGGGACACTGAACACTGAAGCTTTCTTT,CASRRAGTLNTEAFF
TRBV6-6,few,NA,TRBJ2-7,TGTGCCAGCAGCCCCCGGAGGGGGGGTCCCTACGAGCAGTACTTC,CASSPRRGGPYEQYF
TRBV6-5,NA,TRBD1,TRBJ1-2,TGTGCCAGCAGTTATACACAGGGGGGAGGCTACACCTTC,CASSYTQGGGYTF
TRBV6-6,few,NA,TRBJ1-1,TGTGCCAGCAGCTCACAGGGTCGGAACACTGAAGCTTTCTTT,CASSSQGRNTEAFF
TRBV6-6,many,TRBD1,TRBJ2-3,TGTGCCAGCGAAGGGGGCGGCACAGATACGCAGTATTTT,CASEGGGTDTQYF
TRBV10-3,NA,NA,TRBJ2-1,TGTGCCATCAGTGAGTACAATGAGCAGTTCTTC,CAISEYNEQFF
TRBV2,few,NA,TRBJ1-1,TGTGCCAGCAGTGAAGGGAAGGGATGGACTGAAGCTTTCTTT,CASSEGKGWTEAFF
TRBV9,few,NA,TRBJ1-1,TGTGCCAGCAGCCCAGAAGGGAGGTACACTGAAGCTTTCTTT,CASSPEGRYTEAFF
TRBV12-3/TRBV12-4,NA,TRBD1,TRBJ1-2,TGTGCCAGCAGTACCCCGGGAAGGGGGCCTGGTGGCTACACCTTC,CASSTPGRGPGGYTF
TRBV5-1,NA,NA,TRBJ1-1,TGCGCCAGCAGCTTGGCCACGGCGAACACTGAAGCTTTCTTT,CASSLATANTEAFF
TRBV7-2,few,NA,TRBJ2-3,TGTGCCAGCAGCTTAGCAGGTCTACGCACAGATACGCAGTATTTT,CASSLAGLRTDTQYF
TRBV20-1,few,NA,TRBJ2-5,TGCAGTGCTCGCCGGGATCAAGAGACCCAGTACTTC,CSARRDQETQYF
TRBV12-3/TRBV12-4,NA,NA,TRBJ2-1,TGTGCCAGCAGTTTAGCGCTCGGTTCCGGGCAGTTCTTC,CASSLALGSGQFF
TRBV5-1,few,NA,TRBJ1-1,TGCGCCAGCAGCTCCGGGGGAGACACTGAAGCTTTCTTT,CASSSGGDTEAFF
TRBV29-1,few,NA,TRBJ1-2,TGCAGCGTTGTCGGGACGGACGATCCTGGCTACACCTTC,CSVVGTDDPGYTF
TRBV7-9,few,NA,TRBJ2-7,TGTGCCAGCATCCCCCCCGGGGGCCTCGAGCAGTACTTC,CASIPPGGLEQYF
TRBV7-9,NA,TRBD1,TRBJ2-1,TGTGCCAGCAGCTTAGGTCCATCCGGGACAGGGGAGGACAATGAGCAGTTCTTC,CASSLGPSGTGEDNEQFF
TRBV7-2,few,TRBD1,TRBJ2-1,TGTGCCAGCGCTAGGACAGGGGTGAGTGAGCAGTTCTTC,CASARTGVSEQFF
TRBV5-6,NA,NA,TRBJ1-1,TGTGCCAGCAGCTTGGCCGGAGGGGAGAGTGAAGCTTTCTTT,CASSLAGGESEAFF
TRBV9,NA,TRBD2,TRBJ2-3,TGTGCCAGCAGCGTTCTAGCGGGGGCGACAGATACGCAGTATTTT,CASSVLAGATDTQYF
TRBV14,few,NA,TRBJ2-7,TGTGCCAGCAGCCAAGGCAGGTGGCCCTACGAGCAGTACTTC,CASSQGRWPYEQYF
TRBV5-1,few,NA,TRBJ2-2,TGCGCCAGCAGCTTGGAAGGGATCGGGGAGCTGTTTTTT,CASSLEGIGELFF
TRBV12-3/TRBV12-4,few,NA,TRBJ1-5,TGTGCCAGCAGTCCCCGAAGTGTGGATCAGCCCCAGCATTTT,CASSPRSVDQPQHF
TRBV11-2,many,NA,TRBJ2-3,TGTGCCAGCAGCTTAGGTAGAAGGTTGTATTTT,CASSLGRRLYF
TRBV5-4,few,TRBD1,TRBJ2-2,TGTGCCAGCAGTCGTGACAGGGTGGGGGACACCGGGGAGCTGTTTTTT,CASSRDRVGDTGELFF
TRBV6-1,NA,NA,TRBJ2-2,TGTGCCAGCGTGCCGGATCGGACCGGGGAGCTGTTTTTT,CASVPDRTGELFF
TRBV12-3/TRBV12-4,few,NA,TRBJ2-2,TGTGCCAGCAGTCCTAGGGGGGCGCAGTCCGGGGAGCTGTTTTTT,CASSPRGAQSGELFF
TRBV5-6,NA,NA,TRBJ2-7,TGTGCCAGCAGCTTGGGAGGGGGCGGGACGGGCCAGCAGTACTTC,CASSLGGGGTGQQYF
TRBV7-2,NA,NA,TRBJ2-2,TGTGCCAGCAGCTTAGGGCCGACAACGAACACCGGGGAGCTGTTTTTT,CASSLGPTTNTGELFF
TRBV7-2,few,NA,TRBJ1-2,TGTGCCAGCAGCCGTGACAGCGTATATGGCTACACCTTC,CASSRDSVYGYTF
TRBV7-6,few,NA,TRBJ2-1,TGTGCCAGCAGCTTAGTGGCAGGCCCCCTTAATGAGCAGTTCTTC,CASSLVAGPLNEQFF
TRBV28,few,NA,TRBJ2-3,TGTGCCAGCAGTATGGACCCCGGACCGGAGAGCACAGATACGCAGTATTTT,CASSMDPGPESTDTQYF
TRBV6-5,few,TRBD1,TRBJ1-6,TGTGCCAGCAGATGGGCGACAGGGCCCAATTCACCCCTCCACTTT,CASRWATGPNSPLHF
TRBV7-9,few,NA,TRBJ2-3,TGTGCCAGCAGCTTGGATTGGGACGGATCAGCCACAGATACGCAGTATTTT,CASSLDWDGSATDTQYF
TRBV4-1,NA,NA,TRBJ2-3,TGCGCCAGCAGCCGGCCGACGGATACGCAGTATTTT,CASSRPTDTQYF
TRBV29-1,NA,TRBD2,TRBJ2-3,TGCAGCGTCCTTCCAGCGGGGGGCGCCACAGATACGCAGTATTTT,CSVLPAGGATDTQYF
TRBV24-1,NA,TRBD1,TRBJ1-5,TGTGCCACCAGTGACCGGGACAGCTTGCAGCCCCAGCATTTT,CATSDRDSLQPQHF
TRBV24-1,NA,TRBD1,TRBJ2-5,TGTGCCACCAGTGATGCTGACAGGGGCGGAGAGACCCAGTACTTC,CATSDADRGGETQYF
TRBV20-1,few,TRBD2,TRBJ2-4,TGCAGTGCGGCGGGGGTGGAGAACATTCAGTACTTC,CSAAGVENIQYF
TRBV6-5,NA,TRBD1,TRBJ1-2,TGTGCCAGCAGTACACTGTACGGGACAGGGGGAGGCGCCTATGGCTACACCTTC,CASSTLYGTGGGAYGYTF
TRBV28,NA,NA,TRBJ1-4,TGTGCCAGCAGTTCTAGGGCCGGGACGCAAGCAACTAATGAAAAACTGTTTTTT,CASSSRAGTQATNEKLFF
TRBV30,NA,NA,TRBJ2-5,TGTGCCTGGGGGCCGAGAGAGACCCAGTACTTC,CAWGPRETQYF
TRBV6-1,many,TRBD1,TRBJ1-6,TGTGCCAGCCGATATCTGACAGGGAATTCACCCCTCCACTTT,CASRYLTGNSPLHF
TRBV6-1,NA,NA,TRBJ1-1,TGTGCCAGCGGGGGATCGATTGAAGCTTTCTTT,CASGGSIEAFF
TRBV7-2,NA,TRBD1,TRBJ2-3,TGTGCCAGCAGCTACAGGGGTGGGGATACGCAGTATTTT,CASSYRGGDTQYF